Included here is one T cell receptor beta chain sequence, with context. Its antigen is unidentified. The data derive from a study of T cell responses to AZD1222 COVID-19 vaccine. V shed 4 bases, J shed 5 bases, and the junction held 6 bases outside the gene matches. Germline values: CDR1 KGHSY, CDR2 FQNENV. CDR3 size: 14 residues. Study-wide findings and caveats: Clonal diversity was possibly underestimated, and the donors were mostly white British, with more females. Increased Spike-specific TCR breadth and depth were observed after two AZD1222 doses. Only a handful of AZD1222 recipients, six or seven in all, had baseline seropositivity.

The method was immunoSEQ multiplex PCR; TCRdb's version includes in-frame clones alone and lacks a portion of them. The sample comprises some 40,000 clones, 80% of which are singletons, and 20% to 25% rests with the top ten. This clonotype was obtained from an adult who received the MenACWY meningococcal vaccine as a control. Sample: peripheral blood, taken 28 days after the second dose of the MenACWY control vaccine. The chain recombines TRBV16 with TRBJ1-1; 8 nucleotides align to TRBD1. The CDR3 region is CASSRRTGRTEAFF. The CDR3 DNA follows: TGTGCCAGCAGCCGAAGGACAGGGAGGACTGAAGCTTTCTTT.